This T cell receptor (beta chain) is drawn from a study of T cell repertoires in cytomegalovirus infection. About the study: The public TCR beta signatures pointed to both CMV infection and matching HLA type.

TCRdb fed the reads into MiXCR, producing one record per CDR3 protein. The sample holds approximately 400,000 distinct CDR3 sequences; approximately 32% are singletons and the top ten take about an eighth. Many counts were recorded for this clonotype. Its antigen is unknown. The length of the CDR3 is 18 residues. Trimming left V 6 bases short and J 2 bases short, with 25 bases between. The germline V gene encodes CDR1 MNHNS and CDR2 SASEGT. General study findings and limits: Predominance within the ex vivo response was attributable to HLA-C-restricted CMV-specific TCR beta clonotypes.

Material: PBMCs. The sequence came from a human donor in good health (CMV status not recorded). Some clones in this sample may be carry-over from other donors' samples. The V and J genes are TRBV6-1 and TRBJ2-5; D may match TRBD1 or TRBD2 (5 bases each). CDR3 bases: TGTGCCAGCAGCCCATTTGACGAGGGACCCAGGAGACAAGAGACCCAGTACTTC. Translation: CASSPFDEGPRRQETQYF.